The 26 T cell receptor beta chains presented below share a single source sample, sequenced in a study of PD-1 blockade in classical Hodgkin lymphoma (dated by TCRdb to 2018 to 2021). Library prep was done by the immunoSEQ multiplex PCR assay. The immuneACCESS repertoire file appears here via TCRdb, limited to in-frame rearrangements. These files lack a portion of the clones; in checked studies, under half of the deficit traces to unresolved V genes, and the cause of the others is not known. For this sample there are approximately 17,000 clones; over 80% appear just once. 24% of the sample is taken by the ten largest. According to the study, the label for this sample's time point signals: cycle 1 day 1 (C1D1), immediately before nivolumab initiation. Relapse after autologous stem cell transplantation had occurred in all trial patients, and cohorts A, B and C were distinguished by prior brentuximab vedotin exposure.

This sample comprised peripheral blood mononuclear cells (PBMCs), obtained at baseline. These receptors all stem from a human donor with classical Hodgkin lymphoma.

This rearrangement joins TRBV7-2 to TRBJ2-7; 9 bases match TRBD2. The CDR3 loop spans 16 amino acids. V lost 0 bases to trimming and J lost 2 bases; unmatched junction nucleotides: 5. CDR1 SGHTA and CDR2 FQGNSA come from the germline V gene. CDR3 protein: CASSLAPRGGAYEQYF. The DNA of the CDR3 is TGTGCCAGCAGCTTAGCCCCCCGCGGGGGGGCCTACGAGCAGTACTTC.

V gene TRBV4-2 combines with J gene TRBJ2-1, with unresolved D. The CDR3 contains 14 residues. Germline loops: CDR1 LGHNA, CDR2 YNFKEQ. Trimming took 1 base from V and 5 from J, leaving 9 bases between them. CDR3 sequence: CASSQAGSNNEQFF. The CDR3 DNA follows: TGTGCCAGCAGCCAAGCTGGTAGCAACAATGAGCAGTTCTTC.

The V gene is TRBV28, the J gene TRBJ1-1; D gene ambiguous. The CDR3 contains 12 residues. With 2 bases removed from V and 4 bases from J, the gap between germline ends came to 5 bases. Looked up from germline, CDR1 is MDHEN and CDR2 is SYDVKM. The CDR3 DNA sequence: TGTGCCAGCAGTTTACAGGCCACTGAAGCTTTCTTT. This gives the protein CASSLQATEAFF. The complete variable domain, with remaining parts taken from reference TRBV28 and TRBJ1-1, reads DVKVTQSSRYLVKRTGEKVFLECVQDMDHENMFWYRQDPGLGLRLIYFSYDVKMKEKGDIPEGYSVSREKKERFSLILESASTNQTSMYLCASSLQATEAFFGQGTRLTVV.

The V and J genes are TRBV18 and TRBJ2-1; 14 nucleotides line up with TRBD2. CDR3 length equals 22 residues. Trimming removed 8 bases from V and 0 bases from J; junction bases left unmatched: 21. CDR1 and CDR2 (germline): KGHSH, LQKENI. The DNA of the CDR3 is TGTGCCAGCACGCCCCCTAACATGGGACTAGCGGGAGCTAAGAGCTCCTACAATGAGCAGTTCTTC. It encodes CASTPPNMGLAGAKSSYNEQFF.

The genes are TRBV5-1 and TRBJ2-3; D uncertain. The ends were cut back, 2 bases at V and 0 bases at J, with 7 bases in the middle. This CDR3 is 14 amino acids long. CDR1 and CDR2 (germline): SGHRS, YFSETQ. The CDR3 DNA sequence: TGCGCCAGCAGCTTAGTCCATAGCACAGATACGCAGTATTTT. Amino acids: CASSLVHSTDTQYF.

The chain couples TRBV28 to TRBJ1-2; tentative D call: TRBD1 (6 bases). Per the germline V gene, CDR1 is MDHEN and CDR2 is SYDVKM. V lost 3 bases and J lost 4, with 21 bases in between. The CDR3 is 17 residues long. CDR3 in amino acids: CASSLPPAGDASYGYTF. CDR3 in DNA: TGTGCCAGCAGTTTGCCCCCGGCAGGGGACGCTAGCTATGGCTACACCTTC.

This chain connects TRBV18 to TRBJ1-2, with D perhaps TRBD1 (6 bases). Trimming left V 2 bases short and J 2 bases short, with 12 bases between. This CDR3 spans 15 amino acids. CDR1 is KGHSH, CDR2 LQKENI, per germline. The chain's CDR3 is CASSPEKGGNYGYTF. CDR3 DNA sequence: TGTGCCAGCTCACCAGAGAAGGGGGGCAACTATGGCTACACCTTC.

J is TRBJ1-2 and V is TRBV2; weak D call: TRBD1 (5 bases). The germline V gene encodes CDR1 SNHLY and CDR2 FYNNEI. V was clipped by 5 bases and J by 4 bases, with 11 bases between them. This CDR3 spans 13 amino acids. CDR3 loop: CASSLQAPYGYTF. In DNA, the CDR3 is TGTGCCAGCAGTTTACAGGCGCCCTATGGCTACACCTTC.

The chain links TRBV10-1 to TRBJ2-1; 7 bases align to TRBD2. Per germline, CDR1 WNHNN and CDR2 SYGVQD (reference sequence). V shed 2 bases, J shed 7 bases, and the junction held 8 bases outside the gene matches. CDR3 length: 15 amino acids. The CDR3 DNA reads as TGCGCCAGCAGTGAGGAGGGGCGGGAGTTGAATGAGCAGTTCTTC. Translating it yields CASSEEGRELNEQFF.

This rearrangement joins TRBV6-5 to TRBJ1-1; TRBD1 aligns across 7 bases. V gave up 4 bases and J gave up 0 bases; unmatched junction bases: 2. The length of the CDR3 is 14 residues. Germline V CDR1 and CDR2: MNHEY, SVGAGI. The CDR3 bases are TGTGCCAGCAGTTTCGACAGGGTGAACACTGAAGCTTTCTTT. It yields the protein CASSFDRVNTEAFF.

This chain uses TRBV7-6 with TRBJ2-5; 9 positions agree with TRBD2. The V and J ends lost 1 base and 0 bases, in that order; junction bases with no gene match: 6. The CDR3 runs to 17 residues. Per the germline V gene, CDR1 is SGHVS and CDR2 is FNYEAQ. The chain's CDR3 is CASSLGEAGGYQETQYF. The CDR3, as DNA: TGTGCCAGCAGCTTAGGGGAAGCGGGGGGATACCAAGAGACCCAGTACTTC. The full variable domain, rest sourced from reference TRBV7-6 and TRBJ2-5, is GAGVSQSPRYKVTKRGQDVALRCDPISGHVSLYWYRQALGQGPEFLTYFNYEAQQDKSGLPNDRFSAERPEGSISTLTIQRTEQRDSAMYRCASSLGEAGGYQETQYFGPGTRLLVL.

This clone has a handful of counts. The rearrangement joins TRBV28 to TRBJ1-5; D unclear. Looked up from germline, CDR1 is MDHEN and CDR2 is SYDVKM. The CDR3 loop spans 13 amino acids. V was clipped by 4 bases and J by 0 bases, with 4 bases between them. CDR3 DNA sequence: TGTGCCAGCAGTTATGATAGCAATCAGCCCCAGCATTTT. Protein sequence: CASSYDSNQPQHF.

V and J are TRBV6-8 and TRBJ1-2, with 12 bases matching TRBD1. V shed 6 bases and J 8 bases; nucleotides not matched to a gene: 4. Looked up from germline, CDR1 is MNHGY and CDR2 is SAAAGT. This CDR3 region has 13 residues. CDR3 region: CASREGTGGGYTF. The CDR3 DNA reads TGTGCCAGCAGGGAAGGGACAGGGGGCGGCTACACCTTC.

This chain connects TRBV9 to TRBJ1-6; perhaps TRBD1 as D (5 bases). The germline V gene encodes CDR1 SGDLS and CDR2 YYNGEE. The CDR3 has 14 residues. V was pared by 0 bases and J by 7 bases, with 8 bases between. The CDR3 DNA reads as TGTGCCAGCAGCGTAGACGACAGAAATTCACCCCTCCACTTT. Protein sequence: CASSVDDRNSPLHF.

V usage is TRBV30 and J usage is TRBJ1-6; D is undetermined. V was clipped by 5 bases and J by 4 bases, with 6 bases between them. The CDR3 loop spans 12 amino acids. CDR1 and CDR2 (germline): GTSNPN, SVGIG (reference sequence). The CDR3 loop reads CAWGRYNSPLHF. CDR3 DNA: TGTGCCTGGGGCCGGTATAATTCACCCCTCCACTTT. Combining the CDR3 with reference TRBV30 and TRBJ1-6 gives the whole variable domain SQTIHQWPATLVQPVGSPLSLECTVEGTSNPNLYWYRQAAGRGLQLLFYSVGIGQISSEVPQNLSASRPQDRQFILSSKKLLLSDSGFYLCAWGRYNSPLHFGNGTRLTVT.

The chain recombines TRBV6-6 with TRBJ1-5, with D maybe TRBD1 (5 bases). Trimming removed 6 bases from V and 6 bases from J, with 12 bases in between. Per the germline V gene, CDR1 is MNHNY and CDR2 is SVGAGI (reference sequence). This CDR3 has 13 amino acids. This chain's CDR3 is CASSSDRVQPQHF. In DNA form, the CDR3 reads TGTGCCAGCAGCAGCGACAGAGTTCAGCCCCAGCATTTT.

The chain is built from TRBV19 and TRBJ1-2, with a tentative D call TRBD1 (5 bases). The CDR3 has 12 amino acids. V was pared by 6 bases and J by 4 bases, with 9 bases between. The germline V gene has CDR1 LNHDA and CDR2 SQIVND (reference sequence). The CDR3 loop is CASSPDTYGYTF. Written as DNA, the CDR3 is TGTGCCAGTAGCCCGGACACCTATGGCTACACCTTC.

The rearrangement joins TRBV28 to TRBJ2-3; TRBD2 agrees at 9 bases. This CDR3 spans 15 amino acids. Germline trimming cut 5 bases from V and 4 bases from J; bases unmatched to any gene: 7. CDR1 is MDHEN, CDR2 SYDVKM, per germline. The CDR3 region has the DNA TGTGCCAGCAGTGTCGCGGGAGGGCCGGCAGATACGCAGTATTTT. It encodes CASSVAGGPADTQYF.

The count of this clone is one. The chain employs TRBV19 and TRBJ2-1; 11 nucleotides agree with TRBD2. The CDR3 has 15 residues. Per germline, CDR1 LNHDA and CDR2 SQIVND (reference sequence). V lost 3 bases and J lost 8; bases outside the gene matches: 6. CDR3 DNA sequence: TGTGCCAGTAGTATCGAGACTAGCGGGAACTATGAGCAGTTCTTC. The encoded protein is CASSIETSGNYEQFF.

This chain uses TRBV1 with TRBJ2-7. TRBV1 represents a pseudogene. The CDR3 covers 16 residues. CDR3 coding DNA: TGCACCAGCAGCCAAGTGAGGATATGGGCCACCTACGAGCAGTACTTC. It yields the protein CTSSQVRIWATYEQYF.

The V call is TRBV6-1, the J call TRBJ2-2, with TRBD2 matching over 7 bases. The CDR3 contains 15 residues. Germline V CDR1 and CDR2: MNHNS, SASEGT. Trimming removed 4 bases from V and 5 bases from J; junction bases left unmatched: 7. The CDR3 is CASSARDYPTGELFF. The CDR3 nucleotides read TGTGCCAGCAGTGCCCGGGACTACCCTACCGGGGAGCTGTTTTTT.

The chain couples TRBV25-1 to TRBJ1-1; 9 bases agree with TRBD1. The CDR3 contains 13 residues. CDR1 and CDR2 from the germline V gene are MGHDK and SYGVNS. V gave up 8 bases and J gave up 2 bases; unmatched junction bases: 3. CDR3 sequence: CASGTGLNTEAFF. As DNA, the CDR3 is TGTGCCAGCGGGACAGGGCTTAACACTGAAGCTTTCTTT.

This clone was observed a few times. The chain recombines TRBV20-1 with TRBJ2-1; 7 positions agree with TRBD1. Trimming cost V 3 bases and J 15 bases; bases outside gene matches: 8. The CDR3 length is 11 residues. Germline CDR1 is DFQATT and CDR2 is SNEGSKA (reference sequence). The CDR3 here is CSASEGAPMFF. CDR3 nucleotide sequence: TGCAGTGCTAGTGAGGGGGCCCCAATGTTCTTC.

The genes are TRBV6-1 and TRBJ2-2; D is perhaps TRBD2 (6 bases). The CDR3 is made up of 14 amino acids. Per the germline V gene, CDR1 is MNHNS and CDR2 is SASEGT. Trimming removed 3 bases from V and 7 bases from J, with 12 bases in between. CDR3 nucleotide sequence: TGTGCCAGCAGTGAGGGACTGCGTGTCGGGGAGCTGTTTTTT. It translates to CASSEGLRVGELFF.

CDR3: CASSGRTGGSGEQYF. The CDR3 DNA follows: TGCGCCAGCAGCGGAAGGACAGGGGGCTCCGGCGAGCAGTACTTC. V is TRBV5-1 and J is TRBJ2-7; 11 bases align to TRBD1. The CDR3 is 15 amino acids. V dropped 4 bases and J dropped 6; count of bases not matched to a gene: 9. Germline V gene data show CDR1 as SGHRS and CDR2 as YFSETQ.

The CDR3 DNA follows: TGTGCCAGCAGGGAAGGGACAGGGGGCGGCTACACCTTC. Residues: CASREGTGGGYTF. The chain recombines TRBV10-3 with TRBJ1-2, with TRBD1 identical over 12 bases. J lost 8 bases, V lost 10 bases, and 8 bases had no gene match. The CDR3 contains 13 residues. The germline V gene encodes CDR1 ENHRY and CDR2 SYGVKD.